This section outlines one T cell receptor beta chain sequence together with its context. Assay: immunoSEQ multiplex PCR; the TCRdb copy retains only in-frame clones and omits some. Of roughly 14,000 clones listed, around three quarters are singletons. This sample is part of a study of immune evolution from preneoplasia to lung adenocarcinoma. V was trimmed by 4 bases and J by 8 bases, leaving 5 bases between them. Germline loops: CDR1 LNHDA, CDR2 SQIVND (reference sequence). This CDR3 region has 11 residues. The origin of this receptor is a person aged 70 to 79 with lung adenocarcinoma. The sequenced sample was FFPE minimally invasive lung adenocarcinoma tissue. The chain joins TRBV19 to TRBJ1-4; D unclear. CDR3 sequence reads: CASSNREKLFF. DNA of the CDR3: TGTGCCAGTAGTAATAGAGAAAAACTGTTTTTT.